The text below deals with one T cell receptor (beta chain). The source of the sample is a study of long-term antiretroviral therapy in people with HIV. The overall study: Specimens dating back about a decade before the 2015 immediate-ART recommendation are the oldest included.

Each donor provided at least one pre-ART PBMC sample and at least two post-ART PBMC samples. HIV-positive participants all received treatment in the United States. V lost 6 bases to trimming and J lost 2 bases, with 13 bases between them. The CDR3 has 14 residues. Germline-derived CDR1 and CDR2 are MDHEN and SYDVKM. The assay used was immunoSEQ (version v3.0), run at survey level. Repertoires were generated with immunoSEQ multiplex PCR, while TCRdb's copy carries only in-frame clones and drops some. The sample yields just over 35,000 clones, over 75% seen once. This chain links TRBV28 with TRBJ1-1, with D unresolved. Sequencing was performed on unsorted PBMCs, taken 0.6 years after starting antiretroviral therapy. The TCR was taken from a man between 18 and 35 years old with HIV. As DNA, the CDR3 is TGTGCCAGCAGATTGGGTCTGGGTAACACTGAAGCTTTCTTT. It yields the protein CASRLGLGNTEAFF.